The 18 T cell receptor beta chains presented below share a single source sample, sequenced in a study of healthy donors' naive CD4 and CD8 T cells. Starting from about 0.45 ug of total RNA, TCR libraries were made with linear amplification. TCRdb redid the calling of the reads with MiXCR, one entry per CDR3 protein. This table holds around 200,000 distinct CDR3 sequences, around 74% found once. The sequenced sample consisted of naive CD4+ and CD8+ T cells sorted from blood, pooled from several donors. The receptors here all came from a pool of human donors in good health; the sample pools cells from several healthy donors.

The V gene is TRBV30, the J gene TRBJ2-7; the match to TRBD2 covers 13 bases. This CDR3 comprises 14 residues. The trim removed 2 bases at V and 6 bases at J, leaving 4 bases unmatched. Germline V gene data show CDR1 as GTSNPN and CDR2 as SVGIG (reference sequence). CDR3 in DNA: TGTGCCTGGAGTAACGGACTAGCGGGAGCCGAGCAGTACTTC. It is translated as CAWSNGLAGAEQYF.

The V gene is TRBV11-1, the J gene TRBJ2-3, with D uncertain. Trimming removed 5 bases from V and 3 bases from J, with 15 bases in between. The CDR3 is 15 residues long. The germline V gene encodes CDR1 SGHAT and CDR2 FQDESV (reference sequence). As DNA, the CDR3 is TGTGCCAGCAGCCCCGGGCCCCGAGGAACAGATACGCAGTATTTT. Translating it yields CASSPGPRGTDTQYF.

V is TRBV6-1 and J is TRBJ2-7; TRBD1 aligns across 10 bases. The CDR3 sequence is 16 residues long. CDR1 and CDR2 (germline): MNHNS, SASEGT. The junction had 10 bases not matched to a gene; V was cut back by 5 bases and J by 3 bases. The CDR3: CASSPSVTGGGYEQYF. Here the CDR3 DNA reads TGTGCCAGCAGTCCCTCCGTGACAGGGGGCGGCTACGAGCAGTACTTC.

This sequence joins TRBV29-1 and TRBJ1-1, with 7 nucleotides matching TRBD1. The junction had 7 bases not matched to a gene; V was cut back by 7 bases and J by 8 bases. Germline CDR1 is SQVTM and CDR2 is ANQGSEA. The CDR3 totals 11 residues. CDR3 in DNA: TGCAGCGCGAGGGGACAGAAAGAAGCTTTCTTT. Its translation is CSARGQKEAFF.

This chain joins TRBV27 and TRBJ2-7; a possible D gene is TRBD1 (6 bases). The CDR3 runs to 13 residues. Trimming shortened V by 3 bases and J by 7 bases, and 13 bases separated the two germline ends. Looked up from germline, CDR1 is MNHEY and CDR2 is SMNVEV (reference sequence). The CDR3 DNA sequence: TGTGCCAGCAGTTTTGCAGGGACAAGGGAGCAGTACTTC. It specifies CASSFAGTREQYF.

With respect to this clonotype: A junction boundary mismatches the germline segment, possibly from a read error. The V and J genes are TRBV5-1 and TRBJ2-7; TRBD1 aligns across 9 bases. From germline, CDR1 is SGHRS and CDR2 YFSETQ. This CDR3 has 14 residues. Here the CDR3 reads CASSWGTGLYEQYF. The CDR3 DNA sequence: TGTGCCAGCAGCTGGGGGACAGGGCTCTACGAGCAGTACTTC.

The chain carries TRBV6-5 and TRBJ2-7, with TRBD2 identical over 11 bases. The germline V gene encodes CDR1 MNHEY and CDR2 SVGAGI. The CDR3 loop spans 16 amino acids. V was clipped by 2 bases and J by 1 base; unmatched bases: 4. CDR3 region: CASSYTGLAESYEQYF. CDR3 coding DNA: TGTGCCAGCAGTTACACGGGACTAGCGGAATCCTACGAGCAGTACTTC.

DNA for the CDR3: TGTGCCAGCAGGGTGACTAGCGGGGGATTGCCAGATACGCAGTATTTT. This codes for CASRVTSGGLPDTQYF. The V gene is TRBV27, the J gene TRBJ2-3, with 12 bases aligning to TRBD2. The CDR3 consists of 16 residues. CDR1 and CDR2 (germline): MNHEY, SMNVEV (reference sequence). With 6 bases clipped from V and 4 bases from J, the junction kept 8 bases outside the gene matches.

The J gene is TRBJ2-1, the V gene TRBV29-1, with D perhaps matching TRBD1 or TRBD2 (6 bases each). The germline V gene encodes CDR1 SQVTM and CDR2 ANQGSEA. The CDR3 length is 14 residues. V lost 1 base, J lost 9 bases, and 16 bases lay in between. CDR3 DNA: TGCAGCGTTGAAGGTGGGGGGCATTCGGCTGAGCAGTTCTTC. Protein sequence: CSVEGGGHSAEQFF.

The chain couples TRBV29-1 to TRBJ1-2; possibly TRBD1 for D (6 bases). CDR1 and CDR2 from the germline V gene are SQVTM and ANQGSEA. The CDR3 runs to 12 residues. CDR3: CGQFGLWYGYTF. In DNA, the CDR3 is TGCGGACAGTTTGGGCTGTGGTATGGCTACACCTTC.

V gene TRBV4-3 combines with J gene TRBJ2-1, with 10 bases lining up with TRBD1. The V and J ends lost 4 bases and 8 bases, in that order; junction bases with no gene match: 11. Germline CDR1 LGHNA, CDR2 YSLEER. The CDR3 length is 16 residues. For the CDR3, the DNA is TGCGCCAGCAGCCGACTGACAGGGGGCGCGGACGATGAGCAGTTCTTC. Translation gives CASSRLTGGADDEQFF.

The V and J genes are TRBV29-1 and TRBJ2-1; TRBD2 might be the D (6 bases). With 8 bases removed from V and 4 bases from J, the gap between germline ends came to 12 bases. The CDR3 runs to 12 residues. CDR1 SQVTM and CDR2 ANQGSEA come from the germline V gene. CDR3 DNA sequence: TGCAGCCTGGGGACTGGTTACAATGAGCAGTTCTTC. It encodes CSLGTGYNEQFF.

The chain couples TRBV29-1 to TRBJ2-7; D uncertain. CDR1 is SQVTM and CDR2 is ANQGSEA in the germline V gene. CDR3 length equals 13 residues. V was pared by 4 bases and J by 1 base, with 11 bases between. The chain's CDR3 is CSVAAQISYEQYF. The CDR3 DNA follows: TGCAGCGTTGCAGCACAGATATCCTACGAGCAGTACTTC.

This chain connects TRBV27 to TRBJ1-4; 8 bases are shared with TRBD1. The CDR3 has 14 amino acids. The V and J ends lost 8 bases and 8 bases, in that order; junction bases with no gene match: 10. CDR1 is MNHEY and CDR2 is SMNVEV in the germline V gene (reference sequence). This chain's CDR3 is CASGKQGAREKLFF. Here the CDR3 DNA reads TGTGCCAGCGGGAAGCAGGGGGCGCGAGAAAAACTGTTTTTT.

The rearrangement joins TRBV11-3 to TRBJ2-1; 10 nucleotides align to TRBD2. V was pared by 1 base and J by 5 bases, with 2 bases of the junction left unmatched. Germline V gene lookup returns CDR1 SGHNT and CDR2 YENEEA. This CDR3 comprises 15 residues. CDR3 protein: CASSLVLAGDNEQFF. CDR3 nucleotides: TGTGCCAGCAGCTTAGTCCTAGCGGGAGACAATGAGCAGTTCTTC.

V usage is TRBV18 and J usage is TRBJ2-7; 9 bases are a match to TRBD1. This CDR3 contains 13 residues. Per the germline V gene, CDR1 is KGHSH and CDR2 is LQKENI. V gave up 8 bases and J gave up 3 bases; unmatched junction bases: 5. This chain's CDR3 is CASAGQGNYEQYF. CDR3 coding DNA: TGTGCCAGCGCGGGACAGGGAAACTACGAGCAGTACTTC.

The CDR3 DNA sequence: TGCAGCGTTGAGTTTGGGCCCCAGTACTTC. Its protein is CSVEFGPQYF. This chain connects TRBV29-1 to TRBJ2-5; D ambiguous. Trimming removed 3 bases from V and 9 bases from J, with 8 bases in between. The CDR3 totals 10 residues. The germline CDR1 and CDR2 sequences are SQVTM and ANQGSEA. Supplemented by reference TRBV29-1 and TRBJ2-5, the full variable domain reads SAVISQKPSRDICQRGTSLTIQCQVDSQVTMMFWYRQQPGQSLTLIATANQGSEATYESGFVIDKFPISRPNLTFSTLTVSNMSPEDSSIYLCSVEFGPQYFGPGTRLLVL.

This clonotype has only a few counts. V is TRBV29-1 and J is TRBJ1-2; D perhaps matches TRBD1 (6 bases). The CDR3 is 13 amino acids. V lost 7 bases and J 7 bases, leaving 19 bases between the germline ends. Germline values: CDR1 SQVTM, CDR2 ANQGSEA. The CDR3 loop reads CSASDRGRGGYTF. The CDR3 DNA follows: TGCAGCGCCTCGGACAGAGGGAGAGGTGGCTACACCTTC.